This is a list of T cell receptor beta chains from one sample in a study of shared clonotypes between healthy human individuals. The method was immunoSEQ multiplex PCR; TCRdb's version includes in-frame clones alone and lacks a portion of them. The table has fewer than 1 million clones, 95% to 97% seen once; the top ten hold about 0.25%. Material for sequencing was naive CD8+ T cells sorted from blood. The receptors were gathered from a man aged 25-40 years in good health. CDR3s include the opening cysteine and the closing phenylalanine or tryptophan. Size is omitted from some rows. Given values are once, few, many or a class for expanded clones.

TRBJ2-2,.,TRBV5-1,CASSLGTGNTGELFF
TRBJ1-1,.,TRBV4-1,CASSQEREPSEAFF
TRBJ1-2,.,TRBV15,CATSSIGLDGYTF
TRBJ2-3,.,TRBV7-9,CASSSSTGGGTDTQYF
TRBJ2-3,.,TRBV27,CASGSPPDTQYF
TRBJ2-7,.,TRBV4-3,CASSQGSAQDEQYF
TRBJ2-1,once,TRBV7-9,CASSLLASGGGEQFF
TRBJ2-5,.,TRBV5-7,CASTPPGTEVETQYF
TRBJ1-5,.,TRBV5-6,CASSLGGGQPQHF
TRBJ2-5,.,TRBV29-1,CSVGGWDGETQYF
TRBJ2-3,.,TRBV12-5,CASGLVGAGGFNTDTQYF